This record looks at one TCR beta chain sequence and its context. What it binds is unknown. With ipilimumab providing CTLA-4 blockade, focal radiation was administered to patients who had chemo-refractory metastatic non-small-cell lung cancer. The V end lost 0 bases, the J end lost 0 bases, and 11 bases lay between the germline ends. The CDR3 loop spans 17 amino acids. Germline CDR1 reads LNHNV; CDR2 reads YYDKDF (reference sequence). Profiled with immunoSEQ multiplex PCR; TCRdb holds only in-frame clones, not every one. The sample consists of about 97,000 clones, about 70% of them appearing once. This sample was included in a study of radiotherapy plus CTLA-4 blockade in lung cancer. At the level of the study: Objective response rate was 15% to 20%; disease control rate, about 31%. Whole-study findings and limits: Following radiotherapy plus ipilimumab, tumor-derived TCR clones expanded in the blood. Reportedly, early blood T cell clone dynamics best predicted response, with interferon-beta.

The sample in question was peripheral blood, obtained from a patient treated with radiotherapy plus ipilimumab. The J gene is TRBJ1-4, the V gene TRBV15; perhaps TRBD1 as D (6 bases). This sequence was found in a human donor with non-small cell lung cancer who had a partial response to radiotherapy plus ipilimumab. Some clones in this sample may be carry-over from other donors' samples. The CDR3 DNA sequence: TGTGCCACCAGCAGAGATCAGGGGCGCTCAACTAATGAAAAACTGTTTTTT. Its translation is CATSRDQGRSTNEKLFF.